This TCR beta chain comes out of a study of radiation and T cells in renal cell carcinoma. Trimming cost V 5 bases and J 8 bases; bases outside gene matches: 5. Germline CDR1 reads GTSNPN; CDR2 reads SVGIG (reference sequence). This CDR3 contains 11 residues. In its sample, this clone was seen a few times. This sample's treatment: treatment-naive control, cytoreductive nephrectomy. Libraries were prepared by immunoSEQ multiplex PCR; TCRdb keeps only in-frame clonotypes and omits some of them. This sample has about 7,900 clones, with less than 65% found just once. The TCR sequence derives from a woman in her 70s with renal cell carcinoma. Sample: tumor tissue, taken from a patient whose treatment was nephrectomy without radiotherapy. The chain is built from TRBV30 and TRBJ1-1; TRBD1 matches at 7 bases. The CDR3 nucleotides are TGTGCCTGGGAGGCGACAGGGGAAGCTTTCTTT. Amino acids: CAWEATGEAFF.